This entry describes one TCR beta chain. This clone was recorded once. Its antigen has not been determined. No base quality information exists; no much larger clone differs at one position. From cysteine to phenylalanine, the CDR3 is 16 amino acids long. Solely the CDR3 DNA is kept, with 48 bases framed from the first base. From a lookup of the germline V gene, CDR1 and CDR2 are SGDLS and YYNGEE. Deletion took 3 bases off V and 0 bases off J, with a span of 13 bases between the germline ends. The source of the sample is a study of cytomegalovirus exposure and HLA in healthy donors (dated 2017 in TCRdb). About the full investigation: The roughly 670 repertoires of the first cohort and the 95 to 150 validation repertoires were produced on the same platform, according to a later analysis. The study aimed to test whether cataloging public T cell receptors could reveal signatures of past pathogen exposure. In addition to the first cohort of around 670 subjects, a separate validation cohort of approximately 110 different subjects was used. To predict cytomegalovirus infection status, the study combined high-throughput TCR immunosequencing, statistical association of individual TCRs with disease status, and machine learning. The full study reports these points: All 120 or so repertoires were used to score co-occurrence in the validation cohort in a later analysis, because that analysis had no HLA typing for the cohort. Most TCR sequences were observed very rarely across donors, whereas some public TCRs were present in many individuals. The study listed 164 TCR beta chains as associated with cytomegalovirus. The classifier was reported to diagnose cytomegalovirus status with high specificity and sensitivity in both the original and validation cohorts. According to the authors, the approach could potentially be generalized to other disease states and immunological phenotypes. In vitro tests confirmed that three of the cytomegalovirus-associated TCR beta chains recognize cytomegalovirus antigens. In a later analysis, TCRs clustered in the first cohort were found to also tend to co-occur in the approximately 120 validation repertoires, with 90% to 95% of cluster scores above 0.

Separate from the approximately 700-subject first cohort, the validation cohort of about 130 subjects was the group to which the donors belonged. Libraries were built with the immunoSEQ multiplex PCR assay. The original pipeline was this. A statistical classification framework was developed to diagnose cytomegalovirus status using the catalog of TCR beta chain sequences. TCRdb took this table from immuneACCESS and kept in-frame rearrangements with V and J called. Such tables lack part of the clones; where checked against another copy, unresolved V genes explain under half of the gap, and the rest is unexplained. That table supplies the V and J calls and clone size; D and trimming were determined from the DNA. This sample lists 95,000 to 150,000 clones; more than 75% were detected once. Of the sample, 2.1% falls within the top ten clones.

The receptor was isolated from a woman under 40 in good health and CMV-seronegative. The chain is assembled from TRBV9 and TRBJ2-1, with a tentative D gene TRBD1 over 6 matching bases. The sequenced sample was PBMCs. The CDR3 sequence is CASSEYRESSYNEQFF. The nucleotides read TGTGCCAGCAGCGAGTACAGGGAGAGCTCCTACAATGAGCAGTTCTTC.